The following is a T cell receptor (beta chain) sequence with its context. Its antigen remains undetermined. Base qualities are not provided; no much larger clone lies one nucleotide away. This entry is derived from a study of vaccination and CD4 T cells after COVID-19 (dated by TCRdb to 2021 to 2024). Broadly, across the study: SARS-CoV-2 positivity had been established in the convalescent patients by nasal swab PCR, and mild disease was recorded in roughly 9 of these patients and severe disease in one. The convalescent cohort comprised six males and four females, including two Hispanic individuals, seven Caucasians, two Asians and one multiracial person. Each participant got two doses of either the Pfizer-BioNTech BNT162b2 vaccine (n=8) or the Moderna mRNA-1273 vaccine (n=2). Post-COVID blood samples from convalescent patients were collected a median of around 100 days after diagnosis, with a range of 35 to 161 days. Post-vaccine blood samples were collected a median of approximately 77 days after the second vaccine dose, ranging from roughly 14 to 241 days. Culture stimuli were overlapping spike peptide pools from SARS-CoV-2 and from the common cold coronaviruses HCoV-NL63, HCoV-OC43 and HCoV-229E. As controls, cultures received a CEFX viral epitope pool (the positive control), an HIV-1 Nef peptide pool (the negative control), or no peptide at all. In roughly 11 COVID-19 convalescent patients and 4 infection-naive healthy vaccine recipients, the spike-specific CD4+ TCR repertoire before mRNA vaccination was compared with the repertoire after mRNA vaccination. Beyond this particular receptor, the publication reports: In convalescent patients, a median around 90% of post-vaccine SARS-CoV-2-reactive clones were detected only after vaccination, and vaccine-specific priming was suggested by this finding. Relatively few convalescent patients were included in the study, and early timepoints after natural infection were not analyzed. Of the vaccine-specific clones found in convalescent patients, nearly all (304 of 307) were mono-reactive for SARS-CoV-2 spike instead of being cross-reactive with common cold coronaviruses. The median count of SARS-CoV-2-reactive clonotypes went up from 20 to 25 after infection to around 38 after vaccination, although the change was not significant.

Libraries were prepared through PCR. TCR sequencing of DNA from cultured CD4+ T cells used the Oncomine TCR Beta short-read assay at the Johns Hopkins FTIC core. The QIAamp micro DNA kit was used to extract genomic DNA from the cultured CD4+ T cells. Oncomine TCR Beta libraries made from cultured CD4+ T cells were pooled using unique dual indexes and sequenced on an Illumina iSeq 100. The original methods were these. Non-productive sequences were removed, and CDR3s not starting with C, not ending with F or W, or shorter than 7 amino acids were discarded. Antigen-specific clonotypes were identified using the MANAFEST web application through comparison of peptide-stimulated wells with reference and other culture wells. For a clone to be called positive, the clone needed an FDR below 0.05, an odds ratio above 5, and a productive frequency above 0.1% in at least two of three replicate wells. A clonotype was classed as cross-reactive if the clonotype showed significant expansion both in SARS-CoV-2 spike wells and in at least one common cold coronavirus spike condition. CDR3 homology was assessed with Levenshtein distances (stringdist) and unrooted phylogenetic trees (ape) in R version 3.6.1. TCRdb trimmed the raw reads at Q25, called clones with MiXCR and kept productive beta chains. Identical CDR3 proteins give one entry, which carries the most common genes and DNA. The V and J calls here are based on TCRdb, not the publication. Here the sample has roughly 12,000 distinct CDR3 sequences; about 44% occur a single time. Approximately 15% of the sample belongs to the ten largest clones.

Between the V and J ends, shortened by 3 bases and 0 bases respectively, the junction contains 8 bases. The CDR3, from cysteine to phenylalanine, totals 15 residues. The DNA shown is the 45-base CDR3, in frame from base 1. The germline V gene specifies SGHTA as CDR1 and FQGNSA as CDR2. In the paper's terms, the treatment or condition label means: approximately nine-day PBMC culture with coronavirus spike peptide pools or control peptides (ViraFEST assay). The ViraFEST assay, used in the study, expanded antigen-specific T cells with peptide pools and then identified the expanded clonotypes through TCR sequencing. The positive SARS-CoV-2 PCR tests of the convalescent patients were dated from March to December 2020, before the Alpha, Beta and Delta variants emerged in the United States. Some 2 million PBMCs per well were cultured in IMDM with approximately 5% human AB serum and 8 to 10 IU/ml IL-2, plus 10 ug/ml peptide pools. On days 3 and 7, half of the culture medium was replaced with fresh IL-2-containing medium. Once the cells had been in culture for roughly 11 days, the EasySep CD4+ T cell isolation kit was used to isolate CD4+ T cells by negative selection. Ficoll-Paque Plus gradient centrifugation was used to isolate PBMCs from whole blood, and the isolated PBMCs were then either used fresh or cryopreserved at -140C. Triplicate wells were generally used for each culture condition.

The origin of this receptor is a human donor who had recovered from COVID-19. The rearranged segments are TRBV7-2 and TRBJ2-2; no D gene can be assigned with confidence. The specimen sequenced was CD4+ T cells from blood, cultured in vitro. Read as DNA, the sequence is TGTGCCAGCAGCTTCAGACGGGCGAACACCGGGGAGCTGTTTTTT. Translated, it gives CASSFRRANTGELFF.